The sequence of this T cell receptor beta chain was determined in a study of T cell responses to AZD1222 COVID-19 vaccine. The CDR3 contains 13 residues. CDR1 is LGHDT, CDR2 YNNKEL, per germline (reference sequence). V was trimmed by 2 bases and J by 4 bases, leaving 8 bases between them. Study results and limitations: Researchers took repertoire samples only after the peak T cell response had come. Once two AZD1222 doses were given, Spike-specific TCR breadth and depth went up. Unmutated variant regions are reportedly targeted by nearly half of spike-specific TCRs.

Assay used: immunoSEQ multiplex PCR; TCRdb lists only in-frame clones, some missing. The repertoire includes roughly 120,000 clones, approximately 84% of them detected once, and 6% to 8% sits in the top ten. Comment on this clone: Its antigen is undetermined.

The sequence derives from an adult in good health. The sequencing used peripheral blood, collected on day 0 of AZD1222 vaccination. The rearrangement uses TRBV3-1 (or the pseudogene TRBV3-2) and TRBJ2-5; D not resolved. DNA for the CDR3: TGTGCCAGCAGCCAAAAATGGGGAGAGACCCAGTACTTC. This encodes CASSQKWGETQYF.